This note documents a single TCR beta chain sequence. Its antigen is unidentified. Unstimulated regulatory T cells (CD4+CD25+CD127-), CD4+CD25- non-regulatory cells, CD4 and CD8 cells were FACS-sorted from thawed PBMCs. Sequencing was performed with immunoSEQ multiplex PCR; in TCRdb, only in-frame clones are kept and a portion is missing. The table shows around 120,000 clones, with roughly 92% occurring only once. The data originate from a study of Tregs in tolerant kidney transplant recipients. Study findings and constraints: The small number of patients limits these findings pending further validation. No direct test of biological reproducibility was done here.

The TCR sequence derives from a human donor in good health. The sample comprised CD4+ T cells from blood.

The CDR3: CAISELTGNYGYTF. As DNA, the CDR3 is TGTGCCATCAGTGAGTTAACAGGGAACTATGGCTACACCTTC. J is TRBJ1-2 and V is TRBV10-3; the D gene is possibly TRBD1 (6 bases). The CDR3 contains 14 residues. Between the trimmed V and J ends, which lost 1 base and 2 bases, there was a span of 8 bases. Germline lookup yields CDR1 ENHRY and CDR2 SYGVKD.